A selection of T cell receptor beta chains follows, all from one sample in a study of CD8 T cells in Susac syndrome. One entry per CDR3 protein, called by TCRdb with MiXCR from the immunoSEQ multiplex PCR reads. The table has more than 65,000 distinct CDR3 sequences, 90% to 95% seen once. The sequencing sample was made of CD8+ T cells from PBMCs. Receptors were obtained from a human donor with multiple sclerosis. Each CDR3 is given without its conserved first and last residue.

TRBJ2-1 TRBV14 ASRTSGYNEQF
TRBJ2-2 TRBV6-2/TRBV6-3 ASSPGQSPGELF
TRBJ1-2 TRBV29-1 SVESGLYGYT
TRBJ1-5 TRBV19 ASGGQLNQPQH
TRBJ2-7 TRBV19 ASRGTAEQY
TRBJ2-1 TRBV7-3 ASSLTLSGSNNEQF
TRBJ2-3 TRBV9 ASSVDKSTDTQY
TRBJ2-3 TRBV12-3/TRBV12-4 ASNLGGRTDTQY
TRBJ1-2 TRBV9 ASSVGQERGYT
TRBJ2-1 TRBV7-9 ASSPKVQIAGSEQF
TRBJ2-1 TRBV27 ASKAEDNEQF
TRBJ2-7 TRBV11-2 ASSTQDSQSSYEQY
TRBJ2-5 TRBV4-1 ASSQEGPLTTQETQY
TRBJ2-3 TRBV27 ASRDGTGRIDTQY
TRBJ2-5 TRBV4-3 ASSQERGGGETQY
TRBJ2-5 TRBV7-2 ASSLEGGQETQY
TRBJ2-7 TRBV3-1 ASSLTGLASSEQY
TRBJ2-1 TRBV27 ASSLWGGEQF
TRBJ2-7 TRBV29-1 SVVTTLRNEQY
TRBJ2-7 TRBV20-1 SVPDRSAYEQY
TRBJ2-7 TRBV20-1 SARDLGSAIYEQY
TRBJ2-5 TRBV13 ASSLELEETQY
TRBJ2-7 TRBV6-5 ASTRGAEQY
TRBJ2-1 TRBV15 ATSRDRTAYNEQF
TRBJ2-1 TRBV19 ASSIATSNEQF
TRBJ2-1 TRBV29-1 SVDIRAGHTYNEQF
TRBJ2-2 TRBV29-1 SVGGGDVWSGELF
TRBJ2-7 TRBV5-1 ASSLTGAEGEQY
TRBJ2-2 TRBV7-9 ASSPQTGTATGELF
TRBJ2-7 TRBV7-9 ASSGDRGSYYEQY
TRBJ2-3 TRBV28 ASSLRVAGSTDTQY
TRBJ1-1 TRBV27 ASSFSTIETEAF
TRBJ2-3 TRBV5-6 ASSLPGPGYLDTDTQY
TRBJ2-7 TRBV27 ASTTWDRGYEQY
TRBJ1-2 TRBV7-9 ASSLTDLLYGYT
TRBJ2-6 TRBV6-1 ASSPKTEGFGANVLT
TRBJ2-1 TRBV30 AWRAGTSGLSYNEQF
TRBJ2-1 TRBV10-3 AISEWDSRSSYNEQF
TRBJ2-3 TRBV28 ASSRVTGTSTDTQY
TRBJ1-1 TRBV30 AWSRGTGNTEAF
TRBJ2-5 TRBV19 ASTTSEQRETQY